Listed below are T cell receptor beta chains from one sample, sequenced in a study of OX40 agonist ivuxolimab in advanced cancers. Using immunoSEQ multiplex PCR, the repertoire was profiled, and TCRdb retains in-frame clones only, with some absent. Among approximately 15,000 clones, approximately 86% were seen once, and the ten largest hold approximately 20%. This material consisted of CD4+ or CD8+ T cells sorted from blood, taken in a trial of the OX40 agonist ivuxolimab. The receptors come from an adult with an advanced solid tumor such as melanoma, head and neck, liver or kidney cancer. The CDR3 runs from the conserved cysteine through the conserved F or W. A D gene is named only where the DNA matches it firmly. Clone sizes are given selectively: once, few, many, or a class where the clone is expanded.

cdr3_nt | cdr3_aa | j_call | v_call | d_call | clone_size
TGTGCCAGCAGCGTAGCGGGTCAGAGTCCGGCCGAGCAGTACTTC | CASSVAGQSPAEQYF | TRBJ2-7 | TRBV9 | . | .
TGTGCCAGCAGTTCGGGACAGGGGGTCTACGAGCAGTACTTC | CASSSGQGVYEQYF | TRBJ2-7 | TRBV28 | TRBD1 | .
TGCGCCAGCAGCCAAAGGACGGACCCTCTCAATGAGCAGTTCTTC | CASSQRTDPLNEQFF | TRBJ2-1 | TRBV4-1 | . | .
TGTGCCAGCAGATCAGCGGGAGGGTCTTACGAGCAGTACTTC | CASRSAGGSYEQYF | TRBJ2-7 | TRBV14 | TRBD2 | .
TGCGCCAGCAGCCAAGAACCAGCGGGAGGCGCAGATACGCAGTATTTT | CASSQEPAGGADTQYF | TRBJ2-3 | TRBV4-3 | TRBD2 | .
TGCAGCGTAGGGACAGGGATCAGGGTAGATACGCAGTATTTT | CSVGTGIRVDTQYF | TRBJ2-3 | TRBV29-1 | TRBD1 | few
TGCAGCGCCAGGGGTAATCAGCCCCAGCATTTT | CSARGNQPQHF | TRBJ1-5 | TRBV29-1 | . | few
TGTGCCAGCTCCGGAGGGGTCGAGCAGTACTTC | CASSGGVEQYF | TRBJ2-7 | TRBV25-1 | . | .
TGTGCCAGTAGTACTCTCGGGGGAAGTTTCACAGATACGCAGTATTTT | CASSTLGGSFTDTQYF | TRBJ2-3 | TRBV19 | . | few
TGTGCCAGAAGAACCCCCTCCCATCAGCCCCAGCATTTT | CARRTPSHQPQHF | TRBJ1-5 | TRBV5-3 | . | .
TGTGCCAGCACCCAGGGGGGCAGGGCGGGGGACATTCAGTACTTC | CASTQGGRAGDIQYF | TRBJ2-4 | TRBV28 | . | .
TGTGCCAGCAGCTCGACGACAGGGGGCGAGCAAGAGACCCAGTACTTC | CASSSTTGGEQETQYF | TRBJ2-5 | TRBV5-4 | TRBD1 | .
TGTGCCAGTAGTATCCGGGACTCCTATAATTCACCCCTCCACTTT | CASSIRDSYNSPLHF | TRBJ1-6 | TRBV19 | . | .
TGTGCCTGGACCCGGACAGGAACCGGGGAGCTGTTTTTT | CAWTRTGTGELFF | TRBJ2-2 | TRBV30 | TRBD1 | .
TGTGCCAGCAGTACACGGGCGCAGCCCCAGCATTTT | CASSTRAQPQHF | TRBJ1-5 | TRBV28 | . | .
TGTGCCAGCAGTGAAGGCAGGGTGCAGAATTCACCCCTCCACTTT | CASSEGRVQNSPLHF | TRBJ1-6 | TRBV2 | . | .
TGTGCCAGCAGCAGAATTTACGGGCACTTC | CASSRIYGHF | TRBJ2-7 | TRBV21-1 | . | .
TGTGCCAGCAGCCCACCTGTCGGTCCTGAAGCTTTCTTT | CASSPPVGPEAFF | TRBJ1-1 | TRBV28 | . | few
TGCGCCAGCAGCTTGGGTCGGCGGAACACCGGGGAGCTGTTTTTT | CASSLGRRNTGELFF | TRBJ2-2 | TRBV5-1 | . | .
TGTGCCAGCAGCCCCGGGTCGGGGGGATGGCAGTACTTC | CASSPGSGGWQYF | TRBJ2-7 | TRBV7-6 | TRBD2 | .
TGTGCCAGCAGCCGAGGGACTAGCGACAATGAGCAGTTCTTC | CASSRGTSDNEQFF | TRBJ2-1 | TRBV7-8 | TRBD2 | .
TGTGCCAGCAGCTTAGTAGGACAGGGGGGCATGAACACTGAAGCTTTCTTT | CASSLVGQGGMNTEAFF | TRBJ1-1 | TRBV7-8 | TRBD1 | few
TGTGCCTGGAGTGTCTCGGGGACGAGTGGCTACACCTTC | CAWSVSGTSGYTF | TRBJ1-2 | TRBV30 | . | .
TGTGCCAGCAGGTCCACAGGGGGCGAATCCTACGAGCAGTACTTC | CASRSTGGESYEQYF | TRBJ2-7 | TRBV28 | TRBD1 | .
TGTGCCAGTAGTATAGGAACTAGCGGGAGTCGCGAGCAGTACTTC | CASSIGTSGSREQYF | TRBJ2-7 | TRBV19 | TRBD2 | .
TGTGCCAGCAGCTCCCAGGAGTACACTGAAGCTTTCTTT | CASSSQEYTEAFF | TRBJ1-1 | TRBV7-9 | . | .
TGTGCCAGCAGTTTCGGTCGGCGCACAGATACGCAGTATTTT | CASSFGRRTDTQYF | TRBJ2-3 | TRBV27 | . | .
TGTGCCAGCAGCGTAGGTACAGGGGCCCTCTATGGCTACACCTTC | CASSVGTGALYGYTF | TRBJ1-2 | TRBV9 | TRBD1 | .
TGCGCCAGCAGCTTGGGTGGGTACGGTCAGCCCCAGCATTTT | CASSLGGYGQPQHF | TRBJ1-5 | TRBV5-1 | . | .
TGTGCCAGCAGCAACACTGAAGCTTTCTTT | CASSNTEAFF | TRBJ1-1 | TRBV28 | . | .
TGTGCCAGCAGTCACAACCAATATAGCAATCAGCCCCAGCATTTT | CASSHNQYSNQPQHF | TRBJ1-5 | TRBV28 | . | .
TGTGCCAGCAGACGGGCCGCGGGACAGGTCATTGAAAAACTGTTTTTT | CASRRAAGQVIEKLFF | TRBJ1-4 | TRBV11-2 | TRBD1 | once
TGTGCCAGCAGCCAAGTCGGGAGGGCAGGCAATGAGCAGTTCTTC | CASSQVGRAGNEQFF | TRBJ2-1 | TRBV14 | TRBD2 | few
TGTGCCAGCATTGGTGGATCTGGAAACACCATATATTTT | CASIGGSGNTIYF | TRBJ1-3 | TRBV6-6 | . | .
TGTGCCAGCCTTACAGGGGGCATTGAAGCTTTCTTT | CASLTGGIEAFF | TRBJ1-1 | TRBV28 | TRBD1 | few
TGTGCCAGCAGCTTAATAGGATTCGCCCATGAGCAGTTCTTC | CASSLIGFAHEQFF | TRBJ2-1 | TRBV11-2 | . | .
TGTGCCAGCAGCAGCCGACCGACAGATACGCAGTATTTT | CASSSRPTDTQYF | TRBJ2-3 | TRBV7-2 | . | .
TGTGCCAGCTCAACAGCTCTCAAGACTGATACTAGCACAGATACGCAGTATTTT | CASSTALKTDTSTDTQYF | TRBJ2-3 | TRBV18 | . | once
TGTGCCTGGGCCCGAGAGGGGCAGCCCCAGCATTTT | CAWAREGQPQHF | TRBJ1-5 | TRBV30 | . | once
TGCGCCAGCAGCTTGGACTCCCCCGACAGGGGCGGCTACACCTTC | CASSLDSPDRGGYTF | TRBJ1-2 | TRBV5-1 | TRBD1 | .
TGTGCCAGCAGCTCCCAGAGTAGGAGCAACACCGGGGAGCTGTTTTTT | CASSSQSRSNTGELFF | TRBJ2-2 | TRBV7-2 | . | .
TGCGCCAGCAGTCAATCGACAGGGGGTAGCACAGATACGCAGTATTTT | CASSQSTGGSTDTQYF | TRBJ2-3 | TRBV23-1 | TRBD1 | .
TGTGCCAGCAGCTTAGACAGGGGGTCACCCCTCCACTTT | CASSLDRGSPLHF | TRBJ1-6 | TRBV7-8 | TRBD1 | .
TGTGCCAGCAGCCTCTTTGGGGGTAACTCCTACAATGAGCAGTTCTTC | CASSLFGGNSYNEQFF | TRBJ2-1 | TRBV7-2 | . | few
TGTGCCAGCAGTTTGAGGGGTGGGACCTACGAGCAGTACTTC | CASSLRGGTYEQYF | TRBJ2-7 | TRBV27 | . | .
TGTGCCAGTTCCCGACAGCCGGATAATTCACCCCTCCACTTT | CASSRQPDNSPLHF | TRBJ1-6 | TRBV19 | . | .
TGTGCCAGCAAACCGCCGGCGGATTCACCCCTCCACTTT | CASKPPADSPLHF | TRBJ1-6 | TRBV2 | . | .
TGTGCCAGCAGCCCGGGACTAGCAGGAGAGACCCAGTACTTC | CASSPGLAGETQYF | TRBJ2-5 | TRBV9 | TRBD2 | once
TGTGCCAGCAGCTTGGGCCGGGATAGAGAGGGACCCTACGAGCAGTACTTC | CASSLGRDREGPYEQYF | TRBJ2-7 | TRBV5-4 | . | .
TGTGCCAGTAGTATAGGGGGACGAGGGACCTACGAGCAGTACTTC | CASSIGGRGTYEQYF | TRBJ2-7 | TRBV19 | . | few
TGTGCCAGCAGTTCTTACAGGGATTTCAGGTACGAGCAGTACTTC | CASSSYRDFRYEQYF | TRBJ2-7 | TRBV28 | . | .
TGTGCCAGCAGTAAAAAGGGGGTAGATGAAAAACTGTTTTTT | CASSKKGVDEKLFF | TRBJ1-4 | TRBV2 | . | .
TGCGCCAGCAGCCGCAGCGAGGCAGGGGGAAGTGATCAGCCCCAGCATTTT | CASSRSEAGGSDQPQHF | TRBJ1-5 | TRBV4-1 | TRBD1 | .
TGTGCCGGAGGGGGGGACTTCTATGGCTACACCTTC | CAGGGDFYGYTF | TRBJ1-2 | TRBV7-9 | . | .
TGTGCCAGCAGTAAAAACAATGAGCAGTTCTTC | CASSKNNEQFF | TRBJ2-1 | TRBV6-1 | . | .
TGTGCCAGCAGCCAAGCCGGGACAGCGTACGAGCAGTACTTC | CASSQAGTAYEQYF | TRBJ2-7 | TRBV11-2 | TRBD1 | .
TGTGCCAGTAGTCGACAGGCTTCCTCCTACGAGCAGTACTTC | CASSRQASSYEQYF | TRBJ2-7 | TRBV19 | . | .
TGTGCCAGCAGCGGTATTGACCCCCGCGTTCAGGGCAATCAGCCCCAGCATTTT | CASSGIDPRVQGNQPQHF | TRBJ1-5 | TRBV28 | . | .
TGTGCCAGCAGCGCAAGCCCCGGAGACACTGAAGCTTTCTTT | CASSASPGDTEAFF | TRBJ1-1 | TRBV7-2 | . | .